The 4 T cell receptor beta chains in this list originate from one sample, sequenced in a study of T cell repertoires in cytomegalovirus infection. Their specific antigens are unknown. TCRdb re-called the reads through MiXCR, storing one row per CDR3 protein. Here the sample spans 310,000 or so distinct CDR3 sequences, 20% to 25% being singletons. The sample was cultured PBMCs, taken from culture after CMV antigen stimulation. The source is a human donor in good health (CMV status not recorded). Some clones in this sample may be carry-over from other donors' samples.

The chain is built from TRBV4-1 and TRBJ1-1; D unclear. This CDR3 contains 14 residues. The V gene lost 4 bases and the J gene lost 3 bases, with 12 bases spanning the gap. The germline gives CDR1 MGHRA, CDR2 YSYEKL. The CDR3: CASSPTPGDTEAFF. The CDR3 region has the DNA TGCGCCAGCAGCCCCACCCCCGGGGACACTGAAGCTTTCTTT.

This chain connects TRBV29-1 to TRBJ1-4; 10 bases fit TRBD1. V was clipped by 3 bases and J by 7 bases; unmatched bases: 5. The CDR3 extends over 14 amino acids. Germline values: CDR1 SQVTM, CDR2 ANQGSEA. CDR3 nucleotides: TGCAGCGTTGACGGGGACAGGGGAGGTGAAAAACTGTTTTTT. The encoded protein is CSVDGDRGGEKLFF.

The chain joins TRBV9 to TRBJ1-3, with D hard to call. Germline V gene lookup returns CDR1 SGDLS and CDR2 YYNGEE. Between the trimmed V and J ends, which lost 4 bases and 0 bases, there was a span of 14 bases. The CDR3 is made up of 16 amino acids. The CDR3 DNA follows: TGTGCCAGCAGCCCGGGCCTGCCGAGCTCTGGAAACACCATATATTTT. Amino acid sequence: CASSPGLPSSGNTIYF.

The chain employs TRBV2 and TRBJ2-5, with TRBD2 matching 10 bases. Germline loops: CDR1 SNHLY, CDR2 FYNNEI. The junction had 13 bases not matched to a gene; V was cut back by 4 bases and J by 5 bases. This CDR3 spans 17 amino acids. CDR3 DNA sequence: TGTGCCAGCAGTGTACAAGCGGGAGGGAGGCTTCCGGAGACCCAGTACTTC. Its protein product is CASSVQAGGRLPETQYF.